The source of this T cell receptor (beta chain) is a study of T cells in localized non-small cell lung cancer. Study-level findings and limits: Greater blood T cell density accompanied longer overall survival. Out of the top 100 tumor clones, a median approximately 57 were seen in adjacent lung. A single tumor region was sequenced, leaving heterogeneity possible. It was uninvolved adjacent lung that showed the highest T cell clonality, exceeding tumor.

On this clone itself: The antigen is not known.

Some clones are missing from TCRdb's copy, which holds only in-frame ones; the method was immunoSEQ multiplex PCR. The sample shows several thousand clones, 89% of them seen only once. Sequenced material: peripheral blood, taken before any cancer treatment. The TCR originated in a female donor of 60 years or more with stage II squamous cell lung carcinoma.

The CDR3 region is CASSRGVSNYGYTF. CDR3 nucleotides: TGTGCCAGCAGCCGAGGGGTATCTAACTATGGCTACACCTTC. The gene calls are TRBV4-2 and TRBJ1-2; D may be TRBD1 (5 bases). The CDR3 is 14 residues long. Trimming removed 4 bases at V and 0 bases at J, with 9 bases between. The germline gives CDR1 LGHNA, CDR2 YNFKEQ.